The clone carrying this T cell receptor (beta chain) was observed at least ten times. Its antigen is still unknown. The data originate from a study of Graves' ophthalmopathy and Graves' hyperthyroidism. Clinicians made diagnoses from clinical symptoms, serum thyroxine, TRAb, thyroid ultrasound and orbital computed tomography. Study findings and constraints: Sensitivity reached 87.88% and specificity approximately 81% for a 13-signature model separating ophthalmopathy from stable hyperthyroidism. The study's model predicted ophthalmopathy progression at around 70% sensitivity and approximately 78% specificity.

The sequenced template was RNA, covering the TCR beta CDR3 region. HTBI primers were employed in first-round RT-PCR, then a second-round multiplex PCR followed. MiXCR, applied by TCRdb to the multiplex PCR reads, yields one record per CDR3 protein. The sample consists of 400,000 to 450,000 distinct CDR3 sequences, roughly 21% of them appearing once. From germline, CDR1 is DFQATT and CDR2 SNEGSKA (reference sequence). The germline V and J ends were trimmed by 2 bases and 6 bases, with 14 bases remaining between them. This CDR3 contains 14 residues. This chain uses TRBV20-1 with TRBJ1-5; TRBD1 is a possible D gene (5 bases). The sample was peripheral blood. This clonotype was obtained from a woman between 18 and 30 years old with stable Graves' hyperthyroidism. The CDR3 here is CSARLLRDFQPQHF. In DNA, the CDR3 is TGCAGTGCTAGACTTCTGAGGGACTTTCAGCCCCAGCATTTT.